These 30 T cell receptor beta chains came from one sample sequenced in a study of blood T cell repertoires in COVID-19. Repertoires were generated with immunoSEQ multiplex PCR, while TCRdb's copy carries only in-frame clones and drops some. The sample has 200,000 to 250,000 clones, about nine tenths seen once. The sample consisted of peripheral blood. The source of these receptors is a man aged 55 to 70 who had recovered from COVID-19.

This chain connects TRBV7-9 to TRBJ2-3; D possibly corresponds to TRBD1 (7 bases). The ends were cut back, 0 bases at V and 3 bases at J, with 13 bases in the middle. This CDR3 region has 16 residues. CDR1 and CDR2 (germline): SEHNR, FQNEAQ (reference sequence). CDR3 sequence: CASSLAEGATTDTQYF. CDR3 sequence (DNA): TGTGCCAGCAGCTTAGCGGAGGGGGCTACGACAGATACGCAGTATTTT.

The chain couples TRBV7-6 to TRBJ2-1, with a weak D call TRBD2 (6 bases). Germline loops: CDR1 SGHVS, CDR2 FNYEAQ. This CDR3 has 13 residues. Trimming left V 8 bases short and J 6 bases short, with 14 bases between. The CDR3 coding sequence is TGTGCCAGCGGCCCCGGAGGGCCCAATGAGCAGTTCTTC. It specifies CASGPGGPNEQFF.

CDR3 sequence (DNA): TGTGCCAGCAGTTACGGACTAGCGGGGATTTACAATGAGCAGTTCTTC. Translating it yields CASSYGLAGIYNEQFF. This rearrangement joins TRBV2 to TRBJ2-1; 12 bases fit TRBD2. The CDR3 spans 16 residues. V lost 5 bases and J lost 4; bases outside the gene matches: 6. CDR1 and CDR2 from the germline V gene are SNHLY and FYNNEI.

V gene TRBV12-5 combines with J gene TRBJ2-1, with D tentatively TRBD2 (6 bases). V lost 1 base to trimming and J lost 7 bases, with 8 bases between them. In germline, CDR1 is LGHNT, CDR2 FRNRAP. This CDR3 contains 13 residues. CDR3 nucleotide sequence: TGTGCTAGTGGTTTGGGGGGGGTTAATGAGCAGTTCTTC. It yields the protein CASGLGGVNEQFF.

The chain carries TRBV19 and TRBJ2-7; a weak D match, TRBD1 (6 bases). This CDR3 region has 14 residues. The germline V and J ends were trimmed by 5 bases and 0 bases, with 11 bases remaining between them. Germline V gene lookup returns CDR1 LNHDA and CDR2 SQIVND (reference sequence). The CDR3 spells CASSLQGLSYEQYF. CDR3 nucleotide sequence: TGTGCCAGTAGTTTACAGGGTCTCTCCTACGAGCAGTACTTC. Full variable domain (missing parts from reference TRBV19 and TRBJ2-7): DGGITQSPKYLFRKEGQNVTLSCEQNLNHDAMYWYRQDPGQGLRLIYYSQIVNDFQKGDIAEGYSVSREKKESFPLTVTSAQKNPTAFYLCASSLQGLSYEQYFGPGTRLTVT.

This clone is a singleton in its sample. The CDR3 reads CASSQEPYEQYF. The CDR3 region has the DNA TGTGCCAGCAGCCAGGAACCCTACGAGCAGTACTTC. V is TRBV13 and J is TRBJ2-7; D is ambiguous. Deletions cut 5 bases from V and 2 bases from J, with 7 bases between. CDR3 length: 12 amino acids. The V gene's germline CDR1 is PRHDT and CDR2 FYEKMQ (reference sequence). Drawing the rest from reference TRBV13 and TRBJ2-7, the complete variable domain is AAGVIQSPRHLIKEKRETATLKCYPIPRHDTVYWYQQGPGQDPQFLISFYEKMQSDKGSIPDRFSAQQFSDYHSELNMSSLELGDSALYFCASSQEPYEQYFGPGTRLTVT.

This clone has more than one count but fewer than ten. The chain carries TRBV9 and TRBJ2-3; weak D call: TRBD2 (7 bases). Per the germline V gene, CDR1 is SGDLS and CDR2 is YYNGEE. CDR3 length: 15 residues. The V and J ends lost 7 bases and 2 bases respectively, with 17 bases between them. The CDR3 DNA follows: TGTGCCAGCGCCCTTGGGGGGGCTACCACAGATACGCAGTATTTT. Its translation is CASALGGATTDTQYF.

The chain joins TRBV11-2 to TRBJ2-5; tentative D call: TRBD1 (6 bases). V was pared by 6 bases and J by 4 bases, with 18 bases between. The CDR3 spans 15 residues. Germline loops: CDR1 SGHAT, CDR2 FQNNGV. Here the CDR3 reads CASSFERGYRETQYF. DNA of the CDR3: TGTGCCAGCAGTTTCGAAAGGGGGTATAGAGAGACCCAGTACTTC.

The count of this clone is one. The CDR3 loop reads CASSSGGTGAYEQYF. CDR3 in DNA: TGTGCCAGCAGCTCGGGTGGGACAGGGGCCTACGAGCAGTACTTC. The V gene is TRBV7-2, the J gene TRBJ2-7, with 10 positions matching TRBD1. The length of the CDR3 is 15 residues. The V and J ends lost 4 bases and 2 bases, in that order; junction bases with no gene match: 5. In germline, CDR1 is SGHTA, CDR2 FQGNSA. The variable domain in full, completed from reference TRBV7-2 and TRBJ2-7, reads GAGVSQSPSNKVTEKGKDVELRCDPISGHTALYWYRQSLGQGLEFLIYFQGNSAPDKSGLPSDRFSAERTGGSVSTLTIQRTQQEDSAVYLCASSSGGTGAYEQYFGPGTRLTVT.

This clone has just one count. The rearrangement links TRBV30 to TRBJ2-5; 7 bases are a match to TRBD2. With V trimmed by 1 base and J by 3 bases, 2 bases remained unmatched. CDR1 is GTSNPN, CDR2 SVGIG, per germline (reference sequence). The CDR3 is 13 residues long. The CDR3 loop is CAWSGLAEETQYF. The CDR3 region has the DNA TGTGCCTGGAGTGGACTAGCCGAAGAGACCCAGTACTTC.

The chain uses TRBV2 and TRBJ2-3; TRBD2 agrees at 12 bases. This CDR3 has 16 amino acids. J gave up 6 bases and V 6 bases, and 10 bases lay outside the gene matches. From germline, CDR1 is SNHLY and CDR2 FYNNEI. CDR3: CASRIGLAGRGDTQYF. The CDR3 DNA sequence: TGTGCCAGCAGAATTGGACTAGCGGGAAGGGGTGATACGCAGTATTTT. The variable domain in full, with the rest retrieved from reference TRBV2 and TRBJ2-3, is EPEVTQTPSHQVTQMGQEVILRCVPISNHLYFYWYRQILGQKVEFLVSFYNNEISEKSEIFDDQFSVERPDGSNFTLKIRSTKLEDSAMYFCASRIGLAGRGDTQYFGPGTRLTVL.

V is TRBV5-5 and J is TRBJ1-1; TRBD1 aligns across 10 bases. V shed 2 bases, J shed 1 base, and the junction held 5 bases outside the gene matches. Germline V gene sequence: CDR1 SGHKS, CDR2 YYEKEE (reference sequence). The CDR3 contains 16 residues. CDR3 in DNA: TGTGCCAGCAGCTTAGGACAGGGGGGCTGGAACACTGAAGCTTTCTTT. Encoded protein: CASSLGQGGWNTEAFF.

CDR3 sequence reads: CASSTGGREQFF. As DNA, the CDR3 is TGTGCCAGCAGTACCGGTGGTCGTGAGCAGTTCTTC. V and J are TRBV12-3 or TRBV12-4 and TRBJ2-1; D ambiguous. Trimming shortened V by 5 bases and J by 9 bases, and 11 bases separated the two germline ends. The CDR3 runs to 12 residues.

This chain links TRBV25-1 with TRBJ2-1, with 9 bases matching TRBD2. The CDR3 contains 16 residues. CDR1 and CDR2 (germline): MGHDK, SYGVNS. J gave up 6 bases and V 1 base, and 7 bases lay outside the gene matches. The CDR3 region has the DNA TGTGCCAGCAGTGAATTCGGCGGGAGGGGGGGCAATGAGCAGTTCTTC. Protein product: CASSEFGGRGGNEQFF.

The chain is built from TRBV7-2 and TRBJ2-1; 7 bases are shared with TRBD2. The CDR3 sequence is 15 residues long. The junction had 0 bases not matched to a gene; V was cut back by 1 base and J by 0 bases. Germline assignment: CDR1 SGHTA and CDR2 FQGNSA. CDR3 protein: CASSLERGSYNEQFF. The CDR3 nucleotides read TGTGCCAGCAGCTTAGAGCGGGGCTCCTACAATGAGCAGTTCTTC. Drawing the rest from reference TRBV7-2 and TRBJ2-1, the complete variable domain is GAGVSQSPSNKVTEKGKDVELRCDPISGHTALYWYRQSLGQGLEFLIYFQGNSAPDKSGLPSDRFSAERTGGSVSTLTIQRTQQEDSAVYLCASSLERGSYNEQFFGPGTRLTVL.

J is TRBJ2-1 and V is TRBV5-1, with D perhaps matching TRBD2 (6 bases). This CDR3 spans 11 amino acids. V was cut by 3 bases and J by 14 bases, with 12 bases left in between. The germline gives CDR1 SGHRS, CDR2 YFSETQ. CDR3 nucleotide sequence: TGCGCCAGCAGCTCCCGGGACTTTAAGTTCTTC. This gives the protein CASSSRDFKFF.

The chain has TRBV6-1 and TRBJ2-7; 7 bases align to TRBD1. This CDR3 region has 13 residues. V dropped 5 bases and J dropped 9; count of bases not matched to a gene: 10. CDR1 is MNHNS, CDR2 SASEGT, per germline. The chain's CDR3 is CASSIQQGWWQYF. In DNA form, the CDR3 reads TGTGCCAGCAGTATCCAACAGGGGTGGTGGCAGTACTTC.

This clone was counted once. J is TRBJ2-3 and V is TRBV5-1; TRBD2 might be the D (7 bases). CDR3 size: 15 residues. The V gene's germline CDR1 is SGHRS and CDR2 YFSETQ. The V end was cut by 2 bases, the J end by 2 bases, with 12 bases between. In DNA form, the CDR3 reads TGCGCCAGCAGCTTCGGGGGGCGCCCCACAGATACGCAGTATTTT. Its protein product is CASSFGGRPTDTQYF.

The chain uses TRBV3-1 (or the pseudogene TRBV3-2) and TRBJ2-5, with D possibly TRBD1 on 6 matching bases. The CDR3 totals 15 residues. The V gene's germline CDR1 is LGHDT and CDR2 YNNKEL (reference sequence). V was pared by 4 bases and J by 5 bases, with 17 bases between. The CDR3 spells CASSRTGTPVETQYF. CDR3 in DNA: TGTGCCAGCAGCCGAACCGGGACACCCGTTGAGACCCAGTACTTC.

The rearrangement joins TRBV14 to TRBJ1-2, with D perhaps matching TRBD1 (6 bases). Germline loops: CDR1 SGHDN, CDR2 FVKESK. V shed 0 bases and J shed 5 bases, with 13 bases lying between them. There are 15 residues in the CDR3. The CDR3 bases are TGTGCCAGCAGCCAAGAGCCAGGGGTCGAGTATGGCTACACCTTC. The encoded protein is CASSQEPGVEYGYTF. Full variable domain (rest looked up from reference TRBV14 and TRBJ1-2): EAGVTQFPSHSVIEKGQTVTLRCDPISGHDNLYWYRRVMGKEIKFLLHFVKESKQDESGMPNNRFLAERTGGTYSTLKVQPAELEDSGVYFCASSQEPGVEYGYTFGSGTRLTVV.

V usage is TRBV12-3 or TRBV12-4 and J usage is TRBJ1-6; D is uncertain. The V and J ends lost 2 bases and 7 bases respectively, with 6 bases between them. The CDR3 spans 13 residues. CDR3 in DNA: TGTGCCAGCAGTTTACAGGCCAATTCACCCCTCCACTTT. This translates into CASSLQANSPLHF.

The V call is TRBV9, the J call TRBJ1-1, with a possible D match to TRBD1 (5 bases). V was trimmed by 0 bases and J by 7 bases, leaving 13 bases between them. Germline CDR1 is SGDLS and CDR2 is YYNGEE. The CDR3 has 14 amino acids. The CDR3 nucleotides read TGTGCCAGCAGCGTAGAATGGGGGACTAGTGAAGCTTTCTTT. Encoded protein: CASSVEWGTSEAFF. Drawing the rest from reference TRBV9 and TRBJ1-1, the complete variable domain is DSGVTQTPKHLITATGQRVTLRCSPRSGDLSVYWYQQSLDQGLQFLIQYYNGEERAKGNILERFSAQQFPDLHSELNLSSLELGDSALYFCASSVEWGTSEAFFGQGTRLTVV.

The chain couples TRBV6-5 to TRBJ2-1, with 7 positions matching TRBD2. The CDR3 length is 14 residues. In germline, CDR1 is MNHEY, CDR2 SVGAGI. J lost 6 bases, V lost 6 bases, and 8 bases had no gene match. The CDR3: CASSAGLQINEQFF. CDR3 DNA: TGTGCCAGCAGCGCGGGACTACAGATCAATGAGCAGTTCTTC.

The rearrangement joins TRBV5-4 to TRBJ1-4, with a weak D call TRBD1 (5 bases). CDR1 and CDR2 from the germline V gene are SGHNT and YYREEE (reference sequence). With 0 bases removed from V and 8 bases from J, the gap between germline ends came to 14 bases. The CDR3 contains 15 residues. The CDR3 coding sequence is TGTGCCAGCAGCTTGGGGGGACTAAACGGAGAAAAACTGTTTTTT. Amino acids: CASSLGGLNGEKLFF.

CDR3 amino acids: CASSLRDRANEKLFF. CDR3 sequence (DNA): TGTGCCAGCAGCTTGCGCGACAGAGCTAATGAAAAACTGTTTTTT. V usage is TRBV5-8 and J usage is TRBJ1-4; D might be TRBD1 (5 bases). CDR3 length: 15 residues. Germline CDR1 is SGHTS and CDR2 is YDEGEE. V lost 1 base and J 3 bases, leaving 10 bases between the germline ends.

J is TRBJ1-1 and V is TRBV2; TRBD1 might be the D (5 bases). V lost 5 bases and J lost 0, with 19 bases in between. In germline, CDR1 is SNHLY, CDR2 FYNNEI. The CDR3 has 17 amino acids. CDR3 DNA: TGTGCCAGCAGTTCAATTATAGGGGTGGCGGTGAACACTGAAGCTTTCTTT. As protein: CASSSIIGVAVNTEAFF.

V and J are TRBV14 and TRBJ1-4; TRBD1 agrees at 7 bases. Germline CDR1 reads SGHDN; CDR2 reads FVKESK. This CDR3 contains 14 residues. After removal of 6 bases from V and 4 bases from J, the junction contained 5 bases not matched to a gene. In DNA form, the CDR3 reads TGTGCCAGCAGTCGGGACAGACTTAATGAAAAACTGTTTTTT. Translating gives CASSRDRLNEKLFF.

The table lists this clone with a count of one. V and J are TRBV29-1 and TRBJ2-1; TRBD2 agrees at 8 bases. Per the germline V gene, CDR1 is SQVTM and CDR2 is ANQGSEA. This CDR3 has 12 amino acids. Losses at the gene ends were 5 bases for V and 7 bases for J; bases not matched to a gene: 4. Here the CDR3 DNA reads TGCAGCGTTCCTACTAGCGGTAATGAGCAGTTCTTC. Amino acids: CSVPTSGNEQFF.

The chain has TRBV11-2 and TRBJ2-1, with TRBD2 matching over 14 bases. This CDR3 is 14 amino acids long. Per the germline V gene, CDR1 is SGHAT and CDR2 is FQNNGV. V dropped 1 base and J dropped 10; count of bases not matched to a gene: 0. The chain's CDR3 is CASSLGLAGGEQFF. Written as DNA, the CDR3 is TGTGCCAGCAGCTTAGGACTAGCGGGGGGGGAGCAGTTCTTC.

This clone came up once. The V call is TRBV5-1, the J call TRBJ1-2; a weak D match, TRBD1 (5 bases). CDR3 length: 15 amino acids. V lost 3 bases and J lost 1, with 13 bases in between. Per germline, CDR1 SGHRS and CDR2 YFSETQ. DNA of the CDR3: TGCGCCAGCAGCTCTGGAGGGGCGGATAACTATGGCTACACCTTC. Its protein is CASSSGGADNYGYTF.